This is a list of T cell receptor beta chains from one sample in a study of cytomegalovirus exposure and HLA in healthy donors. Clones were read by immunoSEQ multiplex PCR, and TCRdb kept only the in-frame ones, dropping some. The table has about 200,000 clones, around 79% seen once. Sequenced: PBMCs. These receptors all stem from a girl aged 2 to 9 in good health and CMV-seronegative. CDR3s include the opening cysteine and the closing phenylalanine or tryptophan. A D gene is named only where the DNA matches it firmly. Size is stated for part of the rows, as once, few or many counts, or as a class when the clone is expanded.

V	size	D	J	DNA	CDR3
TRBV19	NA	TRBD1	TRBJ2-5	TGTGCCAGTAGTCCACGGGACAGGGGAAGTGAGACCCAGTACTTC	CASSPRDRGSETQYF
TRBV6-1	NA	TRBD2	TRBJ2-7	TGTGCCAGCATGAGGACTAGCGGGTACTACGAGCAGTACTTC	CASMRTSGYYEQYF
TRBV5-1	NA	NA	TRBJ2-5	TGCGCCAGCAGCGCAGACAGTCAAGAGACCCAGTACTTC	CASSADSQETQYF
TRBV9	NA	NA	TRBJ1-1	TGTGCCAGCAGCGCTCAGCGGGGGATGAACACTGAAGCTTTCTTT	CASSAQRGMNTEAFF
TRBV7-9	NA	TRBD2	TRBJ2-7	TGTGCCAGCAGCCAGCGACTAGCGGGAGAGGACGAGCAGTACTTC	CASSQRLAGEDEQYF
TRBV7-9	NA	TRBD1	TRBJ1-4	TGTGCCAGCAGCTTAGCAGGGACAGGGGGAAGTGAAAAACTGTTTTTT	CASSLAGTGGSEKLFF
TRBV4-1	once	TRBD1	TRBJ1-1	TGCGCCAGCAGCCCAACACAGGGGTACGACACTGAAGCTTTCTTT	CASSPTQGYDTEAFF
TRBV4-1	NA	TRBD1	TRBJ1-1	TGCGCCAGCAGCCGCACCCGAGGACAGGGGACCACTGAAGCTTTCTTT	CASSRTRGQGTTEAFF
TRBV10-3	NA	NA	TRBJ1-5	TGTGCCATCAGTGGAGAAGGAGGCAATCAGCCCCAGCATTTT	CAISGEGGNQPQHF
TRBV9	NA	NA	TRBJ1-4	TGTGCCAGCAGCGTCGACTCTGGTAATGAAAAACTGTTTTTT	CASSVDSGNEKLFF
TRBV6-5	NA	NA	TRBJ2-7	TGTGCCAGCAGCGGACTCTCCCTTCCCTACGAGCAGTACTTC	CASSGLSLPYEQYF
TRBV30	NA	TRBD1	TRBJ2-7	TGTGCCTGGAGTCTGCCGGGACAGGGGTTGGTCGAGCAGTACTTC	CAWSLPGQGLVEQYF
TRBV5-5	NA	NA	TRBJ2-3	TGTGCCAGCAGCCTAGGAGTGTCTAGCACAGATACGCAGTATTTT	CASSLGVSSTDTQYF
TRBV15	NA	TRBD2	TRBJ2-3	TGTGCCACCAGCAGGAGGCGGGGGGCGAGCACAGATACGCAGTATTTT	CATSRRRGASTDTQYF
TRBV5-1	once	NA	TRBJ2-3	TGCGCCAGCAGCTTGGACTCGGGAGTGGTAGATACGCAGTATTTT	CASSLDSGVVDTQYF
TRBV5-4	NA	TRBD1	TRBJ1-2	TGTGCCAGCAGCTTGGTACAGGGGGCGCGTGGCTACACCTTC	CASSLVQGARGYTF
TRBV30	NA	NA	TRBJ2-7	TGTGCCTGGAGCCCGAACTACGAGCAGTACTTC	CAWSPNYEQYF
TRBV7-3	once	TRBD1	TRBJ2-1	TGTGCCAGCAGCCTCGCCGGGACAGGCTTCAATGAGCAGTTCTTC	CASSLAGTGFNEQFF
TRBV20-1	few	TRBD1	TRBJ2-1	TGCAGTGCTCCAACAGGGGCTGAGCAGTTCTTC	CSAPTGAEQFF
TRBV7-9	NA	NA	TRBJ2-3	TGTTCCAGCAGCTTAGTAGGGGGGGGACGCACAGATACGCAGTATTTT	CSSSLVGGGRTDTQYF
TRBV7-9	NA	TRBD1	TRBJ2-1	TGTGCCAGCAGCACCAATACGATCACAGGGGCCCCTTTTGGGAATGAGCAGTTCTTC	CASSTNTITGAPFGNEQFF
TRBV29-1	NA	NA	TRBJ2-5	TGCAGCGTTGAAAAACAGCAAGAGACCCAGTACTTC	CSVEKQQETQYF
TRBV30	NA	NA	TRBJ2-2	TGTGCCTGGAGCGTTACAGGGGGGGTCGGGGAGCTGTTTTTT	CAWSVTGGVGELFF
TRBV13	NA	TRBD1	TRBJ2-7	TGTGCCAGCAGCTTAGGACAGGGGTTTCTCGAGCAGTACTTC	CASSLGQGFLEQYF
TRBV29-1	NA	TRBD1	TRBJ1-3	TGCAGCGGACGAGACAGGGCAAGGAACACCATATATTTT	CSGRDRARNTIYF
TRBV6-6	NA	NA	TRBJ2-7	TGTGCCAGCAGCCTCCCGACGAGGGAGCAGTACTTC	CASSLPTREQYF
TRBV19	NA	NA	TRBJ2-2	TGTGCCAGTAGTATCGAGGTATCCGGGGAGCTGTTTTTT	CASSIEVSGELFF
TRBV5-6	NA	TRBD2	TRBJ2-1	TGTGCCAGCAGCTCATTGACTAGCTCCAATGAGCAGTTCTTC	CASSSLTSSNEQFF
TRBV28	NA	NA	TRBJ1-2	TGTGCCAGCAGGACAATACAGGTGGCTGGGAATGTGGGTGGCTACACCTTC	CASRTIQVAGNVGGYTF
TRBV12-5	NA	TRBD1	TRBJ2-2	TGTGCTAGTGGTCTGGGACAGGGGGCCGGGGAGCTGTTTTTT	CASGLGQGAGELFF
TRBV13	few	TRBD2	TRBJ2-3	TGTGCCAGCAGCTCCACCCTGACTAGCGGGAGGTCAGATACGCAGTATTTT	CASSSTLTSGRSDTQYF
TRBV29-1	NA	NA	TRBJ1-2	TGCAGCGTTGGGGGGGGAGGTTCGGGCTATGGCTACACCTTC	CSVGGGGSGYGYTF
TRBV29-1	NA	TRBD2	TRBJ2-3	TGCAGCGGGACGGGGGGGACAGATACGCAGTATTTT	CSGTGGTDTQYF
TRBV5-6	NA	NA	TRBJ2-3	TGTGCCAGCAGCTTGCGGCAGGGGACGCAGTATTTT	CASSLRQGTQYF
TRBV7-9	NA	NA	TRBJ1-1	TGTTCCGGATACCGGGACATCACTGAAGCTTTCTTT	CSGYRDITEAFF
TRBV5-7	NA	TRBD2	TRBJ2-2	TGTGCCAGCAGCTTGGCGGGGGGGGTTACGGACACCGGGGAGCTGTTTTTT	CASSLAGGVTDTGELFF
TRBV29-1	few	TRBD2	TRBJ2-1	TGCAGCGTTGATAGCCGTACTAGCGGAGTTTCCTACAATGAGCAGTTCTTC	CSVDSRTSGVSYNEQFF
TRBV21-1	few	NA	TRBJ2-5	TGTGCCAGCAGCTTCAGGGCCGAACCGTACTTC	CASSFRAEPYF